This TCR beta chain was captured by sequencing in a study of T cell responses to AZD1222 COVID-19 vaccine. For the study at large: Analysis merged second doses at about 4 or about 12 weeks.

As regards this clone: Its target is not known.

V dropped 7 bases and J dropped 5 bases, with 11 bases sitting between them. In germline, CDR1 is MNHNY, CDR2 SVGAGI (reference sequence). This CDR3 is 12 amino acids long. General study findings and limits: Dominant at 160-218 and 743-854, vaccine-associated CD4 TCRs also spanned spike. Donors skewed white British and female; clonal diversity was possibly underestimated.

Sequencing used immunoSEQ multiplex PCR; TCRdb keeps in-frame clones, though not all of them. Among 55,000 to 85,000 clones listed, 80% to 85% were seen once. The clonotype was recovered from an adult in good health. The starting material was peripheral blood, obtained on day 0 of AZD1222 vaccination. The rearrangement uses TRBV6-6 and TRBJ1-1, with D maybe TRBD1 (6 bases). CDR3 DNA sequence: TGTGCCAGCACCTACAGGGAGACTGAAGCTTTCTTT. Amino acids: CASTYRETEAFF.